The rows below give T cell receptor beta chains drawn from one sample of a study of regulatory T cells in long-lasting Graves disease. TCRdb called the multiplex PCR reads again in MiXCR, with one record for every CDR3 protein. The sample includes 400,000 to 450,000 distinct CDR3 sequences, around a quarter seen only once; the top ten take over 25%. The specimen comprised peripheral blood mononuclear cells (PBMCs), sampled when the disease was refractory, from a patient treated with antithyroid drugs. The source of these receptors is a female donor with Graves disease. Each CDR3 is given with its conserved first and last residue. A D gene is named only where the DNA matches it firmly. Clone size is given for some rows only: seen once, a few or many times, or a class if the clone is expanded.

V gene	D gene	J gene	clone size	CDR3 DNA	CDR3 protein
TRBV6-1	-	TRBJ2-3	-	TGTGCCAGCAGTGAATCCGGCAGGACAGATACGCAGTATTTT	CASSESGRTDTQYF
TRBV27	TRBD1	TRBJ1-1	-	TGTGCCAGCAGTTTCCAGGGGGGAACTTTGAACACTGAAGCTTTCTTT	CASSFQGGTLNTEAFF
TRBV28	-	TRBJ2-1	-	TGTGCCAGCAGTCCCTCAAAAAGTGTCGGCGTAGGTCTCTACAATGAGCAGTTCTTC	CASSPSKSVGVGLYNEQFF
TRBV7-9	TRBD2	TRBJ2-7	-	TGTGCCAGCAGCCCTAGCGGGATTATTTACGAGCAGTACTTC	CASSPSGIIYEQYF
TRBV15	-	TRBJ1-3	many	TGTGCCACCAGCAGAGACCCAATCCGGACGAATACCCAATCTGGAAACACCATATATTTT	CATSRDPIRTNTQSGNTIYF
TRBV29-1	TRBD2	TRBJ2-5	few	TGCAGCGTCCGCGGGACTAGGGGAGAGACCCAGTACTTC	CSVRGTRGETQYF
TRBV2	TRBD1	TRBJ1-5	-	TGTGCCAGCAGGACAGGGGATGGCAATCAGCCCCAGCATTTT	CASRTGDGNQPQHF
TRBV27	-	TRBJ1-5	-	TGTGCCAGCAGGAGAGGAGGGGGGAATTATCTGAGCAATCAGCCCCAGCATTTT	CASRRGGGNYLSNQPQHF
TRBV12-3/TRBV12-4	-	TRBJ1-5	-	TGTGCCAGCAGTTTAGGATCGGAGGGCAGGACCCCGCCCCAGCATTTT	CASSLGSEGRTPPQHF
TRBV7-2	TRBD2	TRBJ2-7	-	TGTGCCAGCAGCTTAGGCCGGAGTAGCGGGTACGAGCAGTACTTC	CASSLGRSSGYEQYF
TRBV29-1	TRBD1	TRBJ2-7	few	TGCAGCGTAGGACAGGGGAGGTCCTACGAGCAGTACTTC	CSVGQGRSYEQYF
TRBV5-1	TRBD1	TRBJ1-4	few	TGCGCCAGCAGCTTTGGACAGGGAGGCGCAACTAATGAAAAACTGTTTTTT	CASSFGQGGATNEKLFF
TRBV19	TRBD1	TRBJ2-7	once	TGTGCCAGTAGTACTTTGACAGGGGGAACCTACGAGCAGTACTTC	CASSTLTGGTYEQYF
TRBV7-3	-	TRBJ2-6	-	TGTGCCAGCAGCCCCGGGACATTATCTGGGGCCAACGTCCTGACTTTC	CASSPGTLSGANVLTF
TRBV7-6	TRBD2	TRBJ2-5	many	TGTGCCAGCAGCTTAATGTCTAGCGGGATTCAAGAGACCCAGTACTTC	CASSLMSSGIQETQYF
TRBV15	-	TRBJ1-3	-	TGTGCCACCAGCAGAGTCAGTTCAGAACGACTTGCAAACACCATATATTTT	CATSRVSSERLANTIYF
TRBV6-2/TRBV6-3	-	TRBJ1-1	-	TGTGCCAGCCAGTCAAGAACAGGGAGATTGGCTTTCTTT	CASQSRTGRLAFF
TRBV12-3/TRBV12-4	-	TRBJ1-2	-	TGTGCCAGCAGTCCCGGACACGCCCCTGGGGGCTACACCTTC	CASSPGHAPGGYTF
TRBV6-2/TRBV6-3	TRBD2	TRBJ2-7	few	TGTGCCAGCAGGGAACTAGCGGGGGTGAGGAACGAGCAGTACTTC	CASRELAGVRNEQYF
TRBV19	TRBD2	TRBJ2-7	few	TGTGCCAGTAGTAGCGGGAGGGCCATCGAGCAGTACTTC	CASSSGRAIEQYF
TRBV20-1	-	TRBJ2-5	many	TGCAGTGCTAGAGTCCTAGGATTAGCGGAGACCCAGTACTTC	CSARVLGLAETQYF
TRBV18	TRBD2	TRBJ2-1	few	TGTGCCAGCTCACCGCCGGGACTAGCGGGAGGGGGCAATGAGCAGTTCTTC	CASSPPGLAGGGNEQFF
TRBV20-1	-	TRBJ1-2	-	TGCAGTGTCGTAACAGGAGGCTGGTCTTCCGGAGGCTATGGCTACACCTTC	CSVVTGGWSSGGYGYTF
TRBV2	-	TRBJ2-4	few	TGTGCCAGCGTGGCGGAGGAAGGCAAAAACATTCAGTACTTC	CASVAEEGKNIQYF
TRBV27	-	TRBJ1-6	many	TGTGCCAGCACTCAGACGGGGTTACCTAATTCACCCCTCCACTTT	CASTQTGLPNSPLHF
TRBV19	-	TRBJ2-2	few	TGTGCCAGTAGTGGGTGGAGGGACGGGGAGCTGTTTTTT	CASSGWRDGELFF
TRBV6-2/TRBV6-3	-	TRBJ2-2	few	TGTGCCAGCAGTGGGAATTATGGGTCCGGGGAGCTGTTTTTT	CASSGNYGSGELFF
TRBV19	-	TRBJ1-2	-	TGTGCCAGTAGTACCTACCGCGGACAGTGTAACTATGGCTACACCTTC	CASSTYRGQCNYGYTF
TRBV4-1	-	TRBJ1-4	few	TGCGCCAGCAGTCTTCCACGGGGAAAACTGTTTTTT	CASSLPRGKLFF
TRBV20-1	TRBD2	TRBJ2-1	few	TGCAGTGCTACTCCTCCCGGGAGGGCCAGAGAGCAGTTCTTC	CSATPPGRAREQFF
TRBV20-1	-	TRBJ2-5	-	TGCAGTGCTGACCCGGGGGTAGCGGTAGGGGTCCAAGAGACCCAGTACTTC	CSADPGVAVGVQETQYF
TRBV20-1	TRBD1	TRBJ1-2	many	TGCAGTGCTCGAAGCGACCGGGACAGGCAGGATGGCTACACCTTC	CSARSDRDRQDGYTF
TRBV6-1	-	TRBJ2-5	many	TGTGCCAGCAGTACACGACAGGCGGGGACCCAGTACTTC	CASSTRQAGTQYF
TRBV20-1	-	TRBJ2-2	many	TGCAGTCCGACAGCCCTTGTGAACACCGGGGAGCTGTTTTTT	CSPTALVNTGELFF
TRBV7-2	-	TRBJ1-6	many	TGTGCCAGCAGCTTATGGGCGAATTCACCCCTCCACTTT	CASSLWANSPLHF
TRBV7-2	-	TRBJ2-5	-	TGTGCCAGCAGCTTCCTCCGGGGGATCCAAGAGACCCAGTACTTC	CASSFLRGIQETQYF
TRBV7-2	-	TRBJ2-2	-	TGTGCCAGCAGCTTAAGCCTGACCGGGGAGCTGTTTTTT	CASSLSLTGELFF
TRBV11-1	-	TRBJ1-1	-	TGTGCCAGCAGCCGCCTCGCGGGGTCGGCTGAAGCTTTCTTT	CASSRLAGSAEAFF
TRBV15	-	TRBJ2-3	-	TGTGCCACCAGCAGACCCCGCGGTAGCTGCTGCACAGATACGCAGTATTTT	CATSRPRGSCCTDTQYF
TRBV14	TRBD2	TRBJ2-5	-	TGTGCCAGCAGCCAAGCACTAGCGGGAGTGGAGACCCAGTACTTC	CASSQALAGVETQYF
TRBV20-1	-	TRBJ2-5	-	TGCAGTGCTAGAGATAGTCAGGGAATAGAGACCCAGTACTTC	CSARDSQGIETQYF
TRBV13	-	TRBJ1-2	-	TGTGCCAGCAGCCTGTCCCCTGAGAAGGGGTATGGCTACACCTTC	CASSLSPEKGYGYTF
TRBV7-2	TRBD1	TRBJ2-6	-	TGTGCCAGCAGCTCCGGACAGGGGGGGAGCTCTGGGGCCAACGTCCTGACTTTC	CASSSGQGGSSGANVLTF
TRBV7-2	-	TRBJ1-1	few	TGTGCCAGCAGCTCCGGGAGAAAAGCTTTCTTT	CASSSGRKAFF
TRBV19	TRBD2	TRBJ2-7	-	TGTGCCAGTAGTATATCGGCGGGAGGGGACTCCTACGAGCAGTACTTC	CASSISAGGDSYEQYF
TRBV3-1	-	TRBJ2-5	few	TGTGCCAGCAGCCAAGATATAAAGACCCAGTACTTC	CASSQDIKTQYF
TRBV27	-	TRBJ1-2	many	TGTGCCAGCAGCCCGTCGGGACACCATGGCTACACCTTC	CASSPSGHHGYTF
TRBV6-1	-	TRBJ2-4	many	TGTGCCAGCGGACTCCAGGGATGGCGGGACATTCAGTACTTC	CASGLQGWRDIQYF
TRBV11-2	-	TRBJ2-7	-	TGTGCCAGCAGCTTGGTTGGGACTGTGAATATCGAGCAGTACTTC	CASSLVGTVNIEQYF
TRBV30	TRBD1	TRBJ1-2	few	TGTGCTTCTATACAGGGGGGAACTAACTATGGCTACACCTTC	CASIQGGTNYGYTF
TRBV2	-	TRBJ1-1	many	TGTGCCAGCAGTTTGAACCGGCAGACGAACACTGAAGCTTTCTTT	CASSLNRQTNTEAFF
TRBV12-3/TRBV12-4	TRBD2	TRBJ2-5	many	TGTGCCAGCAGTTCGCCCGGGACTAGCGGGAAGACCCAGTACTTC	CASSSPGTSGKTQYF
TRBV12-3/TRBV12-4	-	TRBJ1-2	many	TGTGCCAGCAGCCGGACGGGGAACTATGGCTACACCTTC	CASSRTGNYGYTF
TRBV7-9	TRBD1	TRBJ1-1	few	TGTGCCAGCAGCTTAATACAGGGGAGCGCTGAAGCTTTCTTT	CASSLIQGSAEAFF
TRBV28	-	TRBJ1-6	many	TGTGCCAGCCTCGGCCGGCAGAATTCACCCCTCCACTTT	CASLGRQNSPLHF
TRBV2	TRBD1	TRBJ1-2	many	TGTGCCAGACCGTCGGGACAGCATGCTATCTATGGCTACACCTTC	CARPSGQHAIYGYTF
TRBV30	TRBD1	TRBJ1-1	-	TGTGCCTGGGACAGGGACACTGAAGCTTTCTTT	CAWDRDTEAFF
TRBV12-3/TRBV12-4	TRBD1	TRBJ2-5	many	TGTGCCAGCAGTGTCACAGGGGTCCAAGAGACCCAGTACTTC	CASSVTGVQETQYF
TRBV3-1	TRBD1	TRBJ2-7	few	TGTGCCAGCAGCCAAGGACTTGGGACAGGGGGCGGCGAGCAGTACTTC	CASSQGLGTGGGEQYF
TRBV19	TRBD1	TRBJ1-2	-	TGTGCCAGTAGTTTTCAGGGGGCGCGATGGTATGGCTACACCTTC	CASSFQGARWYGYTF